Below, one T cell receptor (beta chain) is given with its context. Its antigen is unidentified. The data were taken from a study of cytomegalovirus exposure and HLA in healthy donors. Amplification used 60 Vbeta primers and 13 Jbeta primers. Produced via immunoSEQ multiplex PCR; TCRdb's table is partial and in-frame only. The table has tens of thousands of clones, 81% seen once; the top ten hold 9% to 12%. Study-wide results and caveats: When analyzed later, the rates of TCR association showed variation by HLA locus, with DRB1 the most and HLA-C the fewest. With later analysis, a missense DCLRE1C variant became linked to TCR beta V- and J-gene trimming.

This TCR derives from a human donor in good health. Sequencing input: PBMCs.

The CDR3 loop is CASSSLRGPRQETQYF. CDR3 bases: TGTGCCAGCAGTTCCCTCAGGGGTCCCAGACAAGAGACCCAGTACTTC. The V and J genes are TRBV27 and TRBJ2-5; tentatively, D is TRBD1 (6 bases). Germline V gene data show CDR1 as MNHEY and CDR2 as SMNVEV (reference sequence). V lost 4 bases and J lost 2, with 17 bases in between. This CDR3 has 16 residues.